One T cell receptor beta chain is described in this entry. Germline lookup yields CDR1 SGHVS and CDR2 FNYEAQ. CDR3 length: 13 residues. Trimming left V 6 bases short and J 6 bases short, with 13 bases between. This entry comes from a study of blood T cell repertoires in COVID-19. Study-level background: Acute-phase and convalescent COVID-19 samples originated in the United States, Italy and Spain. The cDNA or gDNA used as material had been derived from T cells, B-cell-depleted T cells, or PBMCs.

Original processing methods: Amplified reference gene primers provided the basis for estimating nucleated cell counts. Sequencing used immunoSEQ multiplex PCR; TCRdb keeps in-frame clones, though not all of them. The DNA was the basis for D and trimming; V, J and clone size are from that table. This sample yields tens of thousands of clones, of which around 79% are seen a single time; more than 20% belongs to the top ten. This clonotype was sampled from a human donor in a cohort sampled during active COVID-19. The rearrangement links TRBV7-6 to TRBJ2-3; D might be TRBD1 (6 bases). What was sequenced was peripheral blood. The CDR3 loop is CASSQGRMDTQYF. In nucleotides, the CDR3 is TGTGCCAGCAGTCAGGGGCGGATGGATACGCAGTATTTT. Full variable domain (remainder filled in from reference TRBV7-6 and TRBJ2-3): GAGVSQSPRYKVTKRGQDVALRCDPISGHVSLYWYRQALGQGPEFLTYFNYEAQQDKSGLPNDRFSAERPEGSISTLTIQRTEQRDSAMYRCASSQGRMDTQYFGPGTRLTVL.